Listed here is a single TCR beta chain. What it binds is unknown. The CDR3 length is 16 residues. CDR1 MNHNS and CDR2 SASEGT come from the germline V gene. V was clipped by 3 bases and J by 7 bases; unmatched bases: 11. The data were obtained in a study of cytomegalovirus exposure and HLA in healthy donors. Study-wide results and caveats: Association of a missense DCLRE1C variant with TCR beta V- and J-gene trimming was reported in a later analysis.

PCR primers comprised 60 Vbeta and 13 Jbeta primers. Libraries were prepared by immunoSEQ multiplex PCR; TCRdb keeps only in-frame clonotypes and omits some of them. The sample has about 180,000 clones, roughly 79% seen once. The clonotype was recovered from a male donor in good health and CMV-seronegative. The chain uses TRBV6-1 and TRBJ2-1, with 8 bases lining up with TRBD1. Source material: PBMCs. This chain's CDR3 is CASSDPYRTGINEQFF. The CDR3 DNA follows: TGTGCCAGCAGTGATCCGTACCGGACAGGGATTAATGAGCAGTTCTTC.